Below, 4 T cell receptor beta chains from the same sample are listed, as sequenced in a study of PD-1 blockade in classical Hodgkin lymphoma. Time point reported: cycle 4 day 1 (C4D1), after about 6 weeks of nivolumab. Every one of the patients relapsed after autologous stem cell transplantation (brentuximab vedotin exposure was variable). Sequenced by immunoSEQ multiplex PCR; TCRdb stores in-frame clones only, minus some. Of 25,000 to 30,000 clones in the sample, about four fifths were seen once. Sequencing was performed on peripheral blood mononuclear cells (PBMCs), taken before the fourth cycle of nivolumab. These receptors all stem from a human donor with classical Hodgkin lymphoma.

About this clone itself: This specimen includes other DNA sequences encoding the same CDR3. The J gene is TRBJ1-1, the V gene TRBV2; D is possibly TRBD1 (6 bases). Per germline, CDR1 SNHLY and CDR2 FYNNEI. CDR3 length equals 15 residues. With 3 bases removed from V and 0 bases from J, the gap between germline ends came to 11 bases. In nucleotides, the CDR3 is TGTGCCAGCAGTGAGCTGGGGGGGCTGAACACTGAAGCTTTCTTT. It specifies CASSELGGLNTEAFF.

The V call is TRBV6-5, the J call TRBJ2-7; 8 bases align to TRBD1. Germline CDR1 and CDR2: MNHEY and SVGAGI. The CDR3 has 15 amino acids. Unmatched junction bases numbered 4, after V lost 0 bases and J lost 3 bases. The CDR3 sequence is CASSYSKGTGYEQYF. Written as DNA, the CDR3 is TGTGCCAGCAGTTACTCGAAGGGGACAGGCTACGAGCAGTACTTC.

The CDR3 DNA sequence: TGTGCCAGTAGTATTGGAGGCAGCCAAGAGACCCAGTACTTC. This encodes CASSIGGSQETQYF. The V call is TRBV19, the J call TRBJ2-5; D perhaps matches TRBD2 (5 bases). This CDR3 comprises 14 residues. Germline V CDR1 and CDR2: LNHDA, SQIVND (reference sequence). Trimming left V 3 bases short and J 1 base short, with 9 bases between.

This clone appeared a single time. The V call is TRBV10-3, the J call TRBJ2-1; D tentatively reads TRBD1 or TRBD2 (5 bases each). Germline CDR1 is ENHRY and CDR2 is SYGVKD. The length of the CDR3 is 12 residues. Deletions cut 10 bases from V and 8 bases from J, with 15 bases between. The CDR3 coding sequence is TGTGCCACTAGGGACCCGCGATATGAGCAGTTCTTC. Protein: CATRDPRYEQFF.